The 28 T cell receptor beta chains listed next were all sequenced from one sample in a study of T-cell memory formation after mild COVID-19. TCRdb re-derived calls from the 5' RACE reads in MiXCR, one entry per CDR3 protein. The sample has some 210,000 distinct CDR3 sequences; about 10% are singletons. What was sequenced was PBMCs or a T cell subset sorted from them (not recorded which). These receptors all come from a man younger than 30 who had mild COVID-19 (a few samples of this study predate the infection). Cell type and time point are not known.

The chain links TRBV4-2 to TRBJ1-6, with D possibly TRBD1 on 5 matching bases. The CDR3 extends over 17 amino acids. The V and J ends lost 5 bases and 9 bases respectively, with 23 bases between them. CDR1 LGHNA and CDR2 YNFKEQ come from the germline V gene. Here the CDR3 reads CASSSRPGPGLGSPLHF. CDR3 bases: TGTGCCAGCAGCTCCCGCCCGGGACCGGGACTGGGTTCACCCCTCCACTTT.

This clonotype was observed a few times. The rearrangement joins TRBV11-3 to TRBJ2-3; 7 bases are a match to TRBD1. Germline CDR1 is SGHNT and CDR2 is YENEEA. V lost 5 bases to trimming and J lost 0 bases; unmatched junction nucleotides: 11. The CDR3 extends over 17 amino acids. CDR3 loop: CASSHKGQSASTDTQYF. The CDR3 DNA reads TGTGCCAGCAGCCATAAGGGACAGTCGGCTAGCACAGATACGCAGTATTTT.

The chain is built from TRBV18 and TRBJ1-6; tentative D call: TRBD1 (5 bases). CDR1 and CDR2 from the germline V gene are KGHSH and LQKENI. Trimming removed 3 bases from V and 8 bases from J, with 11 bases in between. The CDR3 covers 14 residues. Here the CDR3 reads CASSPRQGHSPLHF. The CDR3 DNA reads as TGTGCCAGCTCACCCCGGCAGGGACATTCACCCCTCCACTTT.

CDR3 sequence reads: CASSGSGGAHTQYF. The CDR3 nucleotides are TGTGCCAGCAGCGGAAGCGGGGGGGCACATACGCAGTATTTT. The chain is built from TRBV9 and TRBJ2-3, with 10 bases aligning to TRBD2. V lost 3 bases and J lost 7; bases outside the gene matches: 5. This CDR3 is 14 amino acids long. Germline-derived CDR1 and CDR2 are SGDLS and YYNGEE.

This clonotype has at least ten counts. This rearrangement joins TRBV5-1 to TRBJ2-1; 7 nucleotides match TRBD2. The germline V gene encodes CDR1 SGHRS and CDR2 YFSETQ. CDR3 size: 17 residues. The V segment lost 4 bases and the J segment 0 bases; nucleotides outside the gene matches: 10. CDR3 sequence (DNA): TGCGCCAGCAGCCCCAAAGCGGGGACCAGCTCCTACAATGAGCAGTTCTTC. This gives the protein CASSPKAGTSSYNEQFF.

This clonotype came up many times. This sequence joins TRBV12-3 or TRBV12-4 and TRBJ2-2; the match to TRBD1 covers 9 bases. With V trimmed by 7 bases and J by 3 bases, 9 bases remained unmatched. The CDR3 covers 16 residues. The CDR3 DNA sequence: TGTGCCAGCAAGCCGACAGGGGGATTCTACACCGGGGAGCTGTTTTTT. It specifies CASKPTGGFYTGELFF.

The chain is built from TRBV5-1 and TRBJ2-7; a possible D gene is TRBD2 (6 bases). The CDR3 length is 13 residues. V was clipped by 0 bases and J by 7 bases, with 11 bases between them. Per germline, CDR1 SGHRS and CDR2 YFSETQ. The CDR3: CASSLAREAEQYF. The CDR3 bases are TGCGCCAGCAGCTTGGCCAGGGAGGCGGAGCAGTACTTC.

In this sample, this clonotype turned up a few times. The rearrangement uses TRBV5-4 and TRBJ2-3; TRBD2 matches 8 bases. Losses at the gene ends were 9 bases for V and 4 bases for J; bases not matched to a gene: 10. The V gene's germline CDR1 is SGHNT and CDR2 YYREEE (reference sequence). CDR3 size: 14 residues. This chain's CDR3 is CATVGRGASDTQYF. In DNA, the CDR3 is TGTGCCACCGTAGGGCGGGGGGCGTCAGATACGCAGTATTTT.

The chain uses TRBV30 and TRBJ2-1; D call uncertain. CDR1 is GTSNPN and CDR2 is SVGIG in the germline V gene (reference sequence). The CDR3 is made up of 12 amino acids. Trimming removed 3 bases from V and 2 bases from J, with 5 bases in between. CDR3 sequence: CAWSPTYNEQFF. CDR3 bases: TGTGCCTGGAGCCCCACCTACAATGAGCAGTTCTTC. Based on the CDR3 plus reference TRBV30 and TRBJ2-1, the full variable domain is SQTIHQWPATLVQPVGSPLSLECTVEGTSNPNLYWYRQAAGRGLQLLFYSVGIGQISSEVPQNLSASRPQDRQFILSSKKLLLSDSGFYLCAWSPTYNEQFFGPGTRLTVL.

This clonotype was counted ten times or more. The rearrangement links TRBV5-1 to TRBJ1-1, with 7 bases aligning to TRBD1. The CDR3 consists of 14 residues. CDR1 SGHRS and CDR2 YFSETQ come from the germline V gene. The ends lost 3 bases at V and 0 bases at J; junction bases unmatched: 2. This chain's CDR3 is CASSSGQVNTEAFF. CDR3 sequence (DNA): TGCGCCAGCAGCTCCGGACAGGTGAACACTGAAGCTTTCTTT.

This clonotype was seen only a few times. The chain carries TRBV25-1 and TRBJ2-7; possible D gene TRBD2, 5 bases. Germline-derived CDR1 and CDR2 are MGHDK and SYGVNS. This CDR3 spans 13 amino acids. V was trimmed by 4 bases and J by 4 bases, leaving 11 bases between them. CDR3 bases: TGTGCCAGCAGTGGGGGAGAAGGGTACGAGCAGTACTTC. Protein product: CASSGGEGYEQYF.

This clonotype was picked up many times. The rearrangement uses TRBV7-6 and TRBJ2-3; 10 positions agree with TRBD2. The CDR3 loop spans 18 amino acids. J gave up 0 bases and V 5 bases, and 11 bases lay outside the gene matches. Germline CDR1 and CDR2: SGHVS and FNYEAQ. The CDR3 DNA sequence: TGTGCCAGCAGCCCCCTGCCTGGACTAGCGGCGAGCACAGATACGCAGTATTTT. Translating gives CASSPLPGLAASTDTQYF. Looking up the rest from reference TRBV7-6 and TRBJ2-3 gives the full variable domain: GAGVSQSPRYKVTKRGQDVALRCDPISGHVSLYWYRQALGQGPEFLTYFNYEAQQDKSGLPNDRFSAERPEGSISTLTIQRTEQRDSAMYRCASSPLPGLAASTDTQYFGPGTRLTVL.

The chain employs TRBV5-1 and TRBJ2-2, with D uncertain. The ends were cut back, 4 bases at V and 5 bases at J, with 15 bases in the middle. CDR3 length: 15 amino acids. Germline V CDR1 and CDR2: SGHRS, YFSETQ. CDR3 sequence (DNA): TGCGCCAGCAGCGCCGCGGCAGGTTATACCGGGGAGCTGTTTTTT. Amino acid sequence: CASSAAAGYTGELFF.

The chain uses TRBV7-2 and TRBJ2-7; D possibly corresponds to TRBD1 (6 bases). The CDR3 has 14 residues. V was cut by 1 base and J by 0 bases, with 7 bases left in between. CDR1 is SGHTA and CDR2 is FQGNSA in the germline V gene. The CDR3 DNA follows: TGTGCCAGCAGCTTAGACAGGGACTCCTACGAGCAGTACTTC. Translated: CASSLDRDSYEQYF.

The rearrangement links TRBV5-1 to TRBJ2-7; 7 bases fit TRBD1. CDR1 SGHRS and CDR2 YFSETQ come from the germline V gene. The CDR3 totals 14 residues. The trim removed 2 bases at V and 4 bases at J, leaving 6 bases unmatched. CDR3 protein: CASSLPGTAYEQYF. CDR3 bases: TGCGCCAGCAGCTTACCCGGGACAGCTTACGAGCAGTACTTC.

This clonotype was seen only a few times. V is TRBV5-1 and J is TRBJ2-7; D remains ambiguous. In germline, CDR1 is SGHRS, CDR2 YFSETQ. The CDR3 sequence is 14 residues long. Trimming shortened V by 3 bases and J by 5 bases, and 15 bases separated the two germline ends. The CDR3 DNA sequence: TGCGCCAGCAGCTACGGTGGGGTATCCCACGAGCAGTACTTC. It codes for CASSYGGVSHEQYF.

This clonotype showed up just a few times. The chain has TRBV6-6 and TRBJ1-1; a weak D match, TRBD1 (6 bases). Between the trimmed V and J ends, which lost 9 bases and 5 bases, there was a span of 16 bases. Per the germline V gene, CDR1 is MNHNY and CDR2 is SVGAGI (reference sequence). The CDR3 loop spans 13 amino acids. The CDR3 loop reads CASTGTRLTEAFF. The CDR3, as DNA: TGTGCCAGTACCGGGACAAGGCTAACTGAAGCTTTCTTT.

The gene calls are TRBV9 and TRBJ2-3; D unclear. Trimming left V 0 bases short and J 4 bases short, with 6 bases between. This CDR3 is built from 13 residues. Germline V CDR1 and CDR2: SGDLS, YYNGEE. CDR3 residues: CASSVGRADTQYF. DNA for the CDR3: TGTGCCAGCAGCGTAGGTAGAGCAGATACGCAGTATTTT.

This clonotype showed up just a few times. The chain joins TRBV20-1 to TRBJ1-5; 9 bases fit TRBD1. Germline V gene lookup returns CDR1 DFQATT and CDR2 SNEGSKA (reference sequence). The junction had 7 bases not matched to a gene; V was cut back by 7 bases and J by 6 bases. There are 13 residues in the CDR3. The CDR3 sequence: CSGRDRVFQPQHF. For the CDR3, the DNA is TGCAGTGGTCGGGACAGGGTATTTCAGCCCCAGCATTTT.

The chain couples TRBV5-5 to TRBJ1-1; 8 positions agree with TRBD1. CDR3 length: 13 residues. V lost 2 bases and J lost 7; bases outside the gene matches: 4. Germline CDR1 reads SGHKS; CDR2 reads YYEKEE (reference sequence). The CDR3: CASSFFDRGEAFF. The DNA of the CDR3 is TGTGCCAGCAGCTTCTTCGACAGGGGTGAAGCTTTCTTT.

This clonotype was picked up many times. V and J are TRBV6-5 and TRBJ1-1; the D is unclear. The CDR3 has 14 residues. V lost 6 bases and J lost 11, with 22 bases in between. CDR1 and CDR2 (germline): MNHEY, SVGAGI. CDR3 coding DNA: TGTGCCAGCAGACCCAGAGCATTACCAGAGGTGGCTTTCTTT. Translation gives CASRPRALPEVAFF.

This clonotype was recorded once. The chain combines TRBV21-1 with TRBJ2-7. TRBV21-1 is a documented pseudogene. The CDR3 totals 9 residues. CDR3 amino acids: CASKTEQYF. CDR3 in DNA: TGTGCCAGCAAGACCGAGCAGTACTTC.

This clonotype was picked up a small number of times. Here the CDR3 reads CASSLEGYTADTQYF. The CDR3, as DNA: TGCGCCAGCAGCTTGGAGGGGTACACCGCAGATACGCAGTATTTT. The chain uses TRBV5-1 and TRBJ2-3; TRBD1 is a possible D gene (5 bases). This CDR3 comprises 15 residues. CDR1 and CDR2 (germline): SGHRS, YFSETQ. V was pared by 0 bases and J by 4 bases, with 12 bases between. The whole variable domain, filled in from reference TRBV5-1 and TRBJ2-3, reads KAGVTQTPRYLIKTRGQQVTLSCSPISGHRSVSWYQQTPGQGLQFLFEYFSETQRNKGNFPGRFSGRQFSNSRSEMNVSTLELGDSALYLCASSLEGYTADTQYFGPGTRLTVL.

The chain uses TRBV3-1 and TRBJ1-2, with D unclear. The CDR3 length is 16 residues. Germline loops: CDR1 LGHDT, CDR2 YNNKEL (reference sequence). V lost 4 bases and J lost 3, with 18 bases in between. CDR3 in DNA: TGTGCCAGCAGCCCCTTTGGTCGGACGCGGTACTATGGCTACACCTTC. Protein sequence: CASSPFGRTRYYGYTF.

This clonotype was seen more than once but under ten times. The genes are TRBV7-2 and TRBJ2-2; no clear D gene. The CDR3 length is 17 residues. Trimming left V 1 base short and J 0 bases short, with 12 bases between. CDR1 and CDR2 (germline): SGHTA, FQGNSA. The CDR3: CASSLGRSAANTGELFF. As DNA, the CDR3 is TGTGCCAGCAGCTTAGGCAGGAGTGCCGCGAACACCGGGGAGCTGTTTTTT.

This clonotype was counted ten times or more. In nucleotides, the CDR3 is TGTGCCAGCAGCCCCCACGGGGGGTATGGTGAAGCTTTCTTT. Translating it yields CASSPHGGYGEAFF. The chain combines TRBV7-2 with TRBJ1-1; the D gene is possibly TRBD1 (5 bases). Germline V gene lookup returns CDR1 SGHTA and CDR2 FQGNSA. V lost 5 bases and J 7 bases, leaving 17 bases between the germline ends. This CDR3 comprises 14 residues.

Only a few counts were recorded for this clonotype. The chain is built from TRBV6-2 or TRBV6-3 and TRBJ1-1; 9 bases map to TRBD1. Per the germline V gene, CDR1 is MNHEY and CDR2 is SVGEGT. This CDR3 has 15 residues. Trimming removed 5 bases from V and 6 bases from J; junction bases left unmatched: 10. DNA of the CDR3: TGTGCCAGCAGTACCCCGAGACAGGGGGTCTCTGAAGCTTTCTTT. It specifies CASSTPRQGVSEAFF.

The CDR3 nucleotides read TGTGCCAGCTCACTGGACAGGGGGACTAGCAATCAGCCCCAGCATTTT. Translated, it gives CASSLDRGTSNQPQHF. The chain couples TRBV18 to TRBJ1-5, with 10 positions matching TRBD1. This CDR3 has 16 residues. Germline loops: CDR1 KGHSH, CDR2 LQKENI. V lost 4 bases to trimming and J lost 0 bases; unmatched junction nucleotides: 3.